This T cell receptor (beta chain) came from a study of shared clonotypes between healthy human individuals. In the original processing: Quality scores were absent from the junction-only immunoSEQ sequences, so filtering differed. Sequencing used immunoSEQ multiplex PCR; TCRdb keeps in-frame clones, though not all of them. The V and J calls and clone size are taken from that table; D and trimming were inferred from the DNA. The sample holds millions of clones, about 92% seen once. With respect to this clone: At the DNA level, this CDR3 is encoded by other sequences in the same sample as well.

Germline V CDR1 and CDR2: MDHEN, SYDVKM. The CDR3 runs to 15 residues. With 2 bases clipped from V and 3 bases from J, the junction kept 4 bases outside the gene matches. The chain employs TRBV28 and TRBJ2-1, with 7 bases aligning to TRBD2. The source material was naive CD4+ T cells from PBMCs. The subset was: CD45RA+ positively selected. This sequence originates from a man aged 18 to 29 in good health. Some clones in this sample may be carry-over from other donors' samples. CDR3 loop: CASSLGASGYNEQFF. The CDR3 DNA sequence: TGTGCCAGCAGTTTAGGGGCTAGCGGCTACAATGAGCAGTTCTTC.